This T cell receptor beta chain derives from a study of radiation and T cells in renal cell carcinoma. The germline V and J ends were trimmed by 0 bases and 1 base, with 9 bases remaining between them. Germline lookup yields CDR1 KGHSH and CDR2 LQKENI. CDR3 size: 15 residues. Time point defined: blood 4 weeks post-SBRT, at nephrectomy. Treatment in this sample: 15 Gy SBRT to primary tumor, nephrectomy 4 weeks later. Profiling relied on immunoSEQ multiplex PCR, and the TCRdb table lists in-frame clones only, not all of them. This sample has 120,000 to 150,000 clones, with around 88% found just once. This sequence joins TRBV18 and TRBJ1-1, with a weak D call TRBD1 (5 bases). This clonotype was obtained from a woman aged 50 to 60 with renal cell carcinoma. This material consisted of blood, taken from a patient whose treatment included radiotherapy and nephrectomy. CDR3 DNA: TGTGCCAGCTCACCACCTACGGGGGAGAACACTGAAGCTTTCTTT. Translating gives CASSPPTGENTEAFF. Using reference TRBV18 and TRBJ1-1 for the parts outside the CDR3, the full variable domain is NAGVMQNPRHLVRRRGQEARLRCSPMKGHSHVYWYRQLPEEGLKFMVYLQKENIIDESGMPKERFSAEFPKEGPSILRIQQVVRGDSAAYFCASSPPTGENTEAFFGQGTRLTVV.